A single sample gave rise to the 10 T cell receptor beta chains below, sequenced in a study of early T cells in non-severe SARS-CoV-2 infection. TCRdb passed the 5' RACE reads through MiXCR, listing each CDR3 protein once. The table includes around 27,000 distinct CDR3 sequences, around 3% detected once. Specimen: whole blood. The receptor source for this set is an adult who was a healthcare worker with PCR-confirmed SARS-CoV-2 infection or an uninfected control (not recorded which).

This clonotype was recorded many times. The J gene is TRBJ2-7, the V gene TRBV6-2 or TRBV6-3, with TRBD2 matching 9 bases. The V segment lost 4 bases and the J segment 4 bases; nucleotides outside the gene matches: 5. From germline, CDR1 is MNHEY and CDR2 SVGEGT. The CDR3 runs 14 residues. The CDR3 nucleotides read TGTGCCAGCAGTTCTCCAGCGGGGGGTTACGAGCAGTACGTC. Encoded protein: CASSSPAGGYEQYV.

In this sample, this clonotype turned up many times. No DNA is shown, since the ends of the CDR3 on it are uncertain; the CDR3 is the one TCRdb lists. The chain is built from TRBV12-3 or TRBV12-4 and TRBJ1-2; no check of the table's D call, TRBD1, against the DNA was made. Both ends counted, the CDR3 spans 12 residues. CDR3: CASSWGTGTITF.

This clonotype was counted at least ten times. The J gene is TRBJ1-1, the V gene TRBV18; a possible D gene is TRBD1 (6 bases). The CDR3 extends over 16 amino acids. With 4 bases removed from V and 1 base from J, the gap between germline ends came to 16 bases. Germline V gene data show CDR1 as KGHSH and CDR2 as LQKENI. CDR3 in DNA: TGTGCCAGCTCACACGAATATGGGGGCCCGAACACTGAAGCTTTCTTT. Protein: CASSHEYGGPNTEAFF.

This clonotype came up many times. V usage is TRBV5-6 and J usage is TRBJ2-1; the D is unclear. The CDR3 consists of 13 residues. The germline gives CDR1 SGHDT, CDR2 YYEEEE. Trimming cost V 5 bases and J 15 bases, with 21 bases left between them. CDR3 coding DNA: TGTGCCAGCAGTCAAACCGATATTGTAAAGAGGTTCTTC. It translates to CASSQTDIVKRFF.

This clonotype was seen at least ten times. The V call is TRBV30, the J call TRBJ2-2; D remains ambiguous. Germline V gene data show CDR1 as GTSNPN and CDR2 as SVGIG (reference sequence). The CDR3 runs to 13 residues. Trimming took off 8 bases at V and 7 bases at J, with 17 bases between the two ends. Written as DNA, the CDR3 is TGTGCCGGCCGGCGTCTCAGGAGCGGGGAGCTGTTTTTT. Amino acid sequence: CAGRRLRSGELFF. Full variable domain (remainder filled in from reference TRBV30 and TRBJ2-2): SQTIHQWPATLVQPVGSPLSLECTVEGTSNPNLYWYRQAAGRGLQLLFYSVGIGQISSEVPQNLSASRPQDRQFILSSKKLLLSDSGFYLCAGRRLRSGELFFGEGSRLTVL.

This clonotype was found many times. The V call is TRBV27, the J call TRBJ1-2, with no clear D. The V gene's germline CDR1 is MNHEY and CDR2 SMNVEV (reference sequence). V shed 3 bases and J shed 8 bases, with 13 bases lying between them. This CDR3 region has 13 residues. This chain's CDR3 is CASSFRQSGGYTF. Here the CDR3 DNA reads TGTGCCAGCAGTTTTCGGCAGAGCGGAGGCTACACCTTC.

This clonotype occurred a few times. The J gene is TRBJ1-4, the V gene TRBV13, with D possibly matching TRBD1 (5 bases). Trimming left V 5 bases short and J 8 bases short, with 18 bases between. The CDR3 extends over 15 amino acids. CDR1 is PRHDT and CDR2 is FYEKMQ in the germline V gene (reference sequence). CDR3: CASSMDRGTSEKLFF. The CDR3 coding sequence is TGTGCCAGCAGCATGGACCGGGGCACCTCCGAAAAACTGTTTTTT.

Ten or more counts support this clonotype. This chain connects TRBV30 to TRBJ2-1; 9 bases match TRBD1. V shed 3 bases and J 10 bases; nucleotides not matched to a gene: 10. Germline-derived CDR1 and CDR2 are GTSNPN and SVGIG (reference sequence). CDR3 length: 14 amino acids. The DNA for the CDR3 is TGTGCCTGGAGATATCCGGGAACAGGGGGCGAGCAGTTCTTC. Its translation is CAWRYPGTGGEQFF.

This clonotype was found many times. The DNA for the CDR3 is TGTGCCATCAGTGAACGGGCCGAAGGAGCTTTCTTT. It yields the protein CAISERAEGAFF. This sequence joins TRBV10-3 and TRBJ1-1, with D unclear. The V end lost 3 bases, the J end lost 10 bases, and 12 bases lay between the germline ends. Germline CDR1 and CDR2: ENHRY and SYGVKD. CDR3 length: 12 residues.

This clonotype has ten or more counts. The gene calls are TRBV5-1 and TRBJ2-2; D gene unclear. Germline V gene sequence: CDR1 SGHRS, CDR2 YFSETQ. The CDR3 is 15 amino acids. V was trimmed by 2 bases and J by 0 bases, leaving 8 bases between them. The CDR3 here is CASSFFGPNTGELFF. In DNA form, the CDR3 reads TGCGCCAGCAGCTTCTTTGGCCCGAACACCGGGGAGCTGTTTTTT.